This T cell receptor beta chain was captured by sequencing in a study of early T cells in non-severe SARS-CoV-2 infection (dated by TCRdb to about 2021). For the wider study: Bulk RNA from unsorted whole blood was used for TCR sequencing, so alpha and beta chains could not be paired.

Set within a cohort of healthcare workers in London, UK, this nested case-control study involved weekly PCR testing of nasopharyngeal swabs along with blood sampling. Healthcare workers were recruited between 23 and 31 March 2020, during the week of the UK lockdown, and were followed weekly for up to about 15 weeks. Broad study findings and their caveats: VDJdb matching was skewed toward anti-spike CD8 responses and likely underestimated virus-specific expansions, missing private and CD4 specificities.

Libraries were built with 5' RACE. Sequencing used a NextSeq 500. Unique molecular identifiers were attached to individual cDNA molecules in the TCR library protocol so that sequencing error and PCR bias could be corrected. TCR alpha and beta chains were both sequenced, and the abundances of alpha and beta sequences in each sample were closely correlated with each other. Per the original workflow: Decombinator V4 was used to annotate TCR sequences for V gene, J gene and CDR3. Expanded TCRs were defined as changing significantly between any two time points under a Poisson model with p below 0.0001. TCR abundances were normalised to the total number of TCRs sequenced in each sample and reported as counts per million. TRAV1-2 paired with TRAJ12, TRAJ20 or TRAJ33 defined MAIT TCRs, while TRAV10 paired with TRAJ18 defined iNKT TCRs. VDJdb, accessed 1 November 2021, was searched for CMV, EBV and SARS-CoV-2 annotated TCRs, with TCRs annotated for multiple antigens excluded. TCRdb's own reprocessing of the public reads used fastp at Q25 and MiXCR and kept productive beta chains. Rows matching on CDR3 protein sequence are summarized as one entry with the most common DNA and genes. The authors' filters were not applied to this entry. The sample table contains 55,000 to 65,000 distinct CDR3 sequences; only one count was recorded for around an eighth of them. Jointly, the top ten make up 3.5% to 5.5% of the sample.

Counted from cysteine to phenylalanine, this CDR3 has 16 amino acids. Left in the record is the CDR3 DNA by itself, 48 bases read in frame from the first base. The germline ends are 12 bases apart after V is trimmed by 2 bases and J by 2 bases. CDR1 and CDR2, per the germline V gene, are SGHTA and FQGNSA. In its sample, this clonotype was seen many times. The antigen it recognizes is unknown. No clone much larger than this one lies a single base away; base qualities are absent. The specimen was whole blood. This receptor was taken from an adult who was a healthcare worker with PCR-confirmed SARS-CoV-2 infection or an uninfected control (not recorded which). In this chain, TRBV7-2 is recombined with TRBJ2-2, with TRBD1 perhaps the D gene, on 6 matching bases. The nucleotide sequence reads TGTGCCAGCAGCTTAACAGGGTTAATTAACACCGGGGAGCTGTTTTTT. Its product reads: CASSLTGLINTGELFF.